This TCR beta chain was observed in a study of blood T cell repertoires in COVID-19. The CDR3 totals 16 residues. Germline V gives CDR1 SGHVS, CDR2 FNYEAQ. The V segment lost 3 bases and the J segment 6 bases; nucleotides outside the gene matches: 10. Repertoires were generated with immunoSEQ multiplex PCR, while TCRdb's copy carries only in-frame clones and drops some. The data hold about 140,000 clones, with about 83% observed a single time. Specimen: peripheral blood. The TCR originated in a human donor in a cohort sampled during active COVID-19. V usage is TRBV7-6 and J usage is TRBJ2-7; 11 bases are shared with TRBD1. CDR3 amino acids: CASSFTPGQGAGEQYF. CDR3 bases: TGTGCCAGCAGCTTTACCCCTGGACAGGGGGCGGGCGAGCAGTACTTC.